The rows below give T cell receptor beta chains drawn from one sample of a study of CD8+ T cells in alopecia areata. Profiling relied on immunoSEQ multiplex PCR, and the TCRdb table lists in-frame clones only, not all of them. The sample shows approximately 170,000 clones, approximately 62% of them seen only once. Sequenced material: CD4+ T cells sorted from blood, taken at week 24, from a patient treated with tofacitinib. All receptors come from a human donor with alopecia areata. Each CDR3 is given with its conserved first and last residue. A D gene is named only where the DNA matches it firmly. Rows give clone size only sometimes, using once, few, many, or a class for an expanded clone.

v_gene	abundance	d_gene	j_gene	CDR3aa	CDR3nt
TRBV7-8	.	TRBD2	TRBJ2-7	CASSLAAASAVGQYF	TGTGCCAGCAGCCTAGCGGCAGCATCCGCCGTGGGGCAGTACTTC
TRBV5-1	.	TRBD2	TRBJ2-5	CASSPGLAFVRGLETQYF	TGCGCCAGCAGCCCGGGACTAGCGTTCGTGAGGGGTTTGGAGACCCAGTACTTC
TRBV27	.	.	TRBJ2-7	CASTSTGYQSYEQYF	TGTGCCAGCACCTCCACAGGGTACCAGTCCTACGAGCAGTACTTC
TRBV29-1	.	TRBD1	TRBJ1-5	CSVASGGYSNQPQHF	TGCAGCGTTGCGTCAGGGGGATATAGCAATCAGCCCCAGCATTTT
TRBV7-9	.	TRBD1	TRBJ2-7	CASSLKTGGRYEQYF	TGTGCCAGCAGCTTAAAAACAGGGGGCCGCTACGAGCAGTACTTC
TRBV30	.	.	TRBJ1-1	CAWSRMNTEAFF	TGTGCCTGGAGTCGAATGAACACTGAAGCTTTCTTT
TRBV7-8	.	.	TRBJ2-1	CASSFLSSSQGNEQFF	TGTGCCAGCAGCTTTTTATCGTCTAGCCAGGGGAATGAGCAGTTCTTC
TRBV30	.	.	TRBJ2-5	CAWSGRQQETQYF	TGTGCCTGGAGTGGGCGACAACAAGAGACCCAGTACTTC
TRBV30	.	.	TRBJ1-5	CAWSVQGGEPQHF	TGTGCCTGGAGTGTACAAGGGGGAGAGCCCCAGCATTTT
TRBV10-3	.	TRBD1	TRBJ2-5	CAISPGQLQETQYF	TGTGCCATCAGCCCGGGACAGCTCCAAGAGACCCAGTACTTC
TRBV6-6	many	TRBD1	TRBJ1-1	CASSKTGILNTEAFF	TGTGCCAGCAGTAAGACAGGGATTTTGAACACTGAAGCTTTCTTT
TRBV28	.	TRBD2	TRBJ2-5	CASRAESGGQETQYF	TGTGCCAGCAGGGCCGAGTCGGGGGGCCAAGAGACCCAGTACTTC
TRBV29-1	few	TRBD2	TRBJ2-1	CSGREGAYNEQFF	TGCAGCGGGCGGGAGGGGGCCTACAATGAGCAGTTCTTC
TRBV30	.	.	TRBJ2-7	CAWKKFPAGSYEQYF	TGTGCCTGGAAAAAATTCCCGGCCGGCTCCTACGAGCAGTACTTC
TRBV30	.	.	TRBJ1-6	CASAIAGARTNSPLHF	TGTGCCTCTGCCATAGCGGGAGCTCGGACTAATTCACCCCTCCACTTT
TRBV11-1	.	.	TRBJ1-2	CASRGDNYGYTF	TGTGCCAGCCGAGGAGATAACTATGGCTACACCTTC
TRBV27	.	TRBD1	TRBJ1-6	CASSLYPPRTGGGSPLHF	TGTGCCAGCAGTTTATATCCCCCCAGGACAGGGGGAGGATCACCCCTCCACTTT
TRBV5-1	few	.	TRBJ2-3	CASSLVGTDTQYF	TGCGCCAGCAGCTTGGTCGGCACAGATACGCAGTATTTT
TRBV10-1	.	.	TRBJ2-3	CASAGTADTQYF	TGCGCCTCAGCAGGTACCGCAGATACGCAGTATTTT
TRBV4-2	.	.	TRBJ1-1	CASSRSDTLMNTEAFF	TGTGCCAGCAGCCGATCCGACACGCTGATGAACACTGAAGCTTTCTTT
TRBV30	.	.	TRBJ1-2	CAWSVLGYGYTF	TGTGCCTGGAGTGTATTGGGCTATGGCTACACCTTC
TRBV7-8	.	.	TRBJ2-7	CASSLGNRYEQYF	TGTGCCAGCAGCCTCGGGAATCGCTACGAGCAGTACTTC
TRBV5-1	.	.	TRBJ2-1	CASNRTVYNEQFF	TGCGCCAGCAATCGGACGGTCTACAATGAGCAGTTCTTC
TRBV19	few	.	TRBJ1-5	CASSPSAPGIGQPQHF	TGTGCCAGTAGTCCCAGCGCGCCGGGCATTGGTCAGCCCCAGCATTTT
TRBV6-1	.	.	TRBJ2-2	CASSEAVRQGTGELFF	TGTGCCAGCAGTGAAGCTGTACGTCAGGGCACCGGGGAGCTGTTTTTT
TRBV29-1	few	.	TRBJ1-1	CSPQREMNTEAFF	TGCAGCCCCCAACGGGAGATGAACACTGAAGCTTTCTTT
TRBV29-1	.	TRBD1	TRBJ1-4	CSVAGQGTKKLFF	TGCAGCGTTGCGGGACAGGGAACAAAAAAACTGTTTTTT
TRBV19	.	TRBD1	TRBJ1-2	CASSIAWDSHGGYTF	TGTGCCAGTAGTATAGCCTGGGACAGCCATGGTGGCTACACCTTC
TRBV27	.	TRBD1	TRBJ2-7	CASRQGVYEQYF	TGTGCCAGCAGACAGGGGGTGTACGAGCAGTACTTC
TRBV4-1	few	.	TRBJ1-2	CASSQGSGAGRDYGYTF	TGCGCCAGCAGCCAAGGATCAGGGGCGGGCCGGGACTATGGCTACACCTTC
TRBV27	.	TRBD1	TRBJ1-5	CASSFGQGSNQPQHF	TGTGCCAGCAGTTTTGGACAGGGTAGCAATCAGCCCCAGCATTTT
TRBV25-1	.	.	TRBJ1-5	CASSEYGRNQPQHF	TGTGCCAGCAGTGAATACGGTCGCAATCAGCCCCAGCATTTT
TRBV15	once	TRBD1	TRBJ2-7	CATSDRDRFYEQYF	TGTGCCACCAGCGACCGGGACAGATTCTACGAGCAGTACTTC
TRBV5-6	.	TRBD1	TRBJ2-5	CASSPGRTGFRETQYF	TGTGCCAGCAGCCCGGGTCGGACAGGCTTTCGCGAGACCCAGTACTTC
TRBV30	.	.	TRBJ1-1	CAWSVGGAANTEAFF	TGTGCCTGGAGTGTTGGGGGGGCAGCTAACACTGAAGCTTTCTTT
TRBV29-1	.	.	TRBJ1-5	CSVLPFGDSNQPQHF	TGCAGCGTTTTGCCGTTTGGAGATAGCAATCAGCCCCAGCATTTT
TRBV25-1	.	.	TRBJ1-6	CASGETRGNSPLHF	TGTGCCAGCGGCGAGACCCGGGGTAATTCACCCCTCCACTTT
TRBV6-5	few	TRBD1	TRBJ2-3	CASRKTGGGGQYF	TGTGCCAGCAGGAAGACAGGGGGCGGAGGGCAGTATTTT
TRBV25-1	.	.	TRBJ2-7	CASSDRGRYEQYF	TGTGCCAGCAGTGACAGGGGACGGTACGAGCAGTACTTC
TRBV30	.	.	TRBJ1-6	CAWNGRDYSPLHF	TGTGCCTGGAATGGACGAGATTATTCACCCCTCCACTTT
TRBV27	.	.	TRBJ1-5	CASSFVSGLSNQPQHF	TGTGCCAGCAGTTTTGTTTCAGGGCTTAGCAATCAGCCCCAGCATTTT
TRBV2	.	.	TRBJ2-2	CASSRDNLNTGELFF	TGTGCCAGCAGTAGGGACAACCTGAACACCGGGGAGCTGTTTTTT
TRBV20-1	.	.	TRBJ1-5	CSARGGQTQHF	TGCAGTGCTAGAGGCGGACAGACCCAGCATTTT
TRBV5-1	.	.	TRBJ2-1	CASSQTTFNEQFF	TGCGCCAGCAGCCAAACCACATTCAATGAGCAGTTCTTC
TRBV6-5	.	.	TRBJ2-3	CASSYGGQDTQYF	TGTGCCAGCAGTTACGGGGGCCAGGATACGCAGTATTTT
TRBV29-1	.	TRBD1	TRBJ1-5	CSVAPGTGVNQPQHF	TGCAGCGTTGCACCTGGGACAGGAGTCAATCAGCCCCAGCATTTT
TRBV6-4	.	TRBD1	TRBJ1-6	CASSSSTGGSPLHF	TGTGCCAGCAGTTCCTCGACAGGGGGCTCACCCCTCCACTTT
TRBV7-9	.	.	TRBJ2-5	CASSLGPLRTETQYF	TGTGCCAGCAGCTTAGGTCCCCTTAGGACAGAGACCCAGTACTTC
TRBV29-1	few	.	TRBJ2-1	CSVVEFSKNEQFF	TGCAGCGTTGTTGAGTTCTCTAAAAATGAGCAGTTCTTC
TRBV29-1	.	.	TRBJ1-2	CSDPLQGTVYGYTF	TGCAGCGACCCACTGCAGGGTACCGTCTATGGCTACACCTTC
TRBV29-1	few	.	TRBJ2-7	CSVEAGARTGGYEQYF	TGCAGCGTTGAAGCGGGGGCCCGAACAGGTGGCTACGAGCAGTACTTC
TRBV19	once	TRBD1	TRBJ2-7	CASRVSTGGEQYF	TGTGCCAGTAGAGTCTCGACAGGGGGCGAGCAGTACTTC
TRBV6-5	.	.	TRBJ1-1	CASSYVRGAAEAFF	TGTGCCAGCAGTTATGTCAGGGGAGCGGCTGAAGCTTTCTTT